The 24 T cell receptor beta chains listed next were all sequenced from one sample in a study of OX40 agonist ivuxolimab in advanced cancers. Profiling relied on immunoSEQ multiplex PCR, and the TCRdb table lists in-frame clones only, not all of them. The data show tens of thousands of clones, roughly 88% seen once. The specimen was CD4+ or CD8+ T cells sorted from blood, collected in a trial of the OX40 agonist ivuxolimab. The receptors originated from an adult with an advanced solid tumor such as melanoma, head and neck, liver or kidney cancer.

V gene TRBV7-9 combines with J gene TRBJ1-2; D gene unclear. The CDR3 contains 14 residues. V was shortened by 9 bases and J by 9 bases, with 23 bases between the two germline ends. The germline CDR1 and CDR2 sequences are SEHNR and FQNEAQ (reference sequence). CDR3 sequence reads: CARWVGWGVSSYTF. For the CDR3, the DNA is TGTGCCAGGTGGGTAGGTTGGGGAGTTAGTAGCTACACCTTC.

V and J are TRBV7-2 and TRBJ1-4; no reliable D call. Germline CDR1 is SGHTA and CDR2 is FQGNSA. V was trimmed by 2 bases and J by 0 bases, leaving 13 bases between them. The CDR3 extends over 17 amino acids. The CDR3 DNA reads as TGTGCCAGCAGCTTAAATTCGATCGTTGCAACTAATGAAAAACTGTTTTTT. It encodes CASSLNSIVATNEKLFF.

This clone occurred once. In DNA form, the CDR3 reads TGTGCCAGCAGCTTATCTATGAACTATGGCTACACCTTC. Protein product: CASSLSMNYGYTF. V usage is TRBV7-2 and J usage is TRBJ1-2; D not certain. The V end lost 2 bases, the J end lost 2 bases, and 6 bases lay between the germline ends. This CDR3 has 13 residues. The germline V gene has CDR1 SGHTA and CDR2 FQGNSA.

J is TRBJ1-1 and V is TRBV6-5; the D gene is possibly TRBD1 (6 bases). CDR3 length equals 15 residues. V dropped 6 bases and J dropped 1 base, with 15 bases sitting between them. From germline, CDR1 is MNHEY and CDR2 SVGAGI. The CDR3 is CASRQGGISNTEAFF. CDR3 nucleotides: TGTGCCAGCAGGCAAGGGGGGATCTCGAACACTGAAGCTTTCTTT.

The chain links TRBV5-1 to TRBJ2-3, with 11 bases aligning to TRBD1. This CDR3 is built from 15 residues. CDR1 and CDR2 from the germline V gene are SGHRS and YFSETQ. The V and J ends lost 4 bases and 3 bases, in that order; junction bases with no gene match: 4. CDR3 sequence (DNA): TGCGCCAGCAGCGTCGGGACAGGGGGTACAGATACGCAGTATTTT. Its protein is CASSVGTGGTDTQYF.

CDR3 coding DNA: TGTGCCTGGAGTTCCCTGCTGGGATTTCATGGTAAGGTCGAAAAACTGTTTTTT. This codes for CAWSSLLGFHGKVEKLFF. This chain links TRBV30 with TRBJ1-4; no clear D. The germline V gene encodes CDR1 GTSNPN and CDR2 SVGIG (reference sequence). Trimming cost V 2 bases and J 8 bases, with 27 bases left between them. This CDR3 has 18 amino acids.

The chain is built from TRBV19 and TRBJ2-1; 9 nucleotides align to TRBD2. V lost 3 bases, J lost 5 bases, and 5 bases stayed unmatched. The germline gives CDR1 LNHDA, CDR2 SQIVND (reference sequence). The CDR3 covers 15 residues. The CDR3 region has the DNA TGTGCCAGTAGTATTGGAGCGGGAGGTAACAATGAGCAGTTCTTC. This codes for CASSIGAGGNNEQFF.

V gene TRBV2 combines with J gene TRBJ2-1; 10 bases are shared with TRBD1. The trim removed 5 bases at V and 7 bases at J, leaving 5 bases unmatched. Germline V gene data show CDR1 as SNHLY and CDR2 as FYNNEI. The CDR3 has 14 amino acids. This CDR3 is CASSTGQGGNEQFF. DNA of the CDR3: TGTGCCAGCAGTACCGGACAGGGGGGTAATGAGCAGTTCTTC.

The chain has TRBV28 and TRBJ1-2; 12 bases fit TRBD1. In germline, CDR1 is MDHEN, CDR2 SYDVKM. The junction had 12 bases not matched to a gene; V was cut back by 5 bases and J by 8 bases. CDR3 size: 16 residues. In nucleotides, the CDR3 is TGTGCCAGCAGTACGGGACAGGGGGCGGGAGAGGAAGGCTACACCTTC. Translation: CASSTGQGAGEEGYTF.

This clone appeared a single time. This chain links TRBV18 with TRBJ2-5; possible D gene TRBD2, 6 bases. The V end was cut by 0 bases, the J end by 4 bases, with 12 bases between. CDR1 KGHSH and CDR2 LQKENI come from the germline V gene. CDR3 length: 15 residues. The CDR3 sequence is CASSPPTGGAETQYF. The CDR3 bases are TGTGCCAGCTCACCACCGACCGGCGGGGCAGAGACCCAGTACTTC.

This chain uses TRBV9 with TRBJ2-1; 10 nucleotides align to TRBD2. V shed 3 bases and J 5 bases; nucleotides not matched to a gene: 11. The germline CDR1 and CDR2 sequences are SGDLS and YYNGEE. The CDR3 length is 17 residues. DNA of the CDR3: TGTGCCAGCAGCGCGCCCTCCCAAGCGGGGGGGAACAATGAGCAGTTCTTC. Amino acid sequence: CASSAPSQAGGNNEQFF.

CDR3 in amino acids: CASSYSKGSGNTIYF. The CDR3 DNA reads as TGTGCCAGCAGTTACTCGAAAGGTTCTGGAAACACCATATATTTT. The genes are TRBV6-5 and TRBJ1-3; D ambiguous. V gave up 0 bases and J gave up 1 base, with 7 bases separating them. The CDR3 is 15 residues long. The germline CDR1 and CDR2 sequences are MNHEY and SVGAGI.

This chain links TRBV10-3 with TRBJ2-3; D unclear. From germline, CDR1 is ENHRY and CDR2 SYGVKD. V was trimmed by 10 bases and J by 2 bases, leaving 10 bases between them. This CDR3 comprises 12 residues. The CDR3 region is CATSVDTDTQYF. The CDR3 DNA is TGTGCCACGTCGGTCGACACAGATACGCAGTATTTT.

The rearrangement joins TRBV6-6 to TRBJ2-1; D is possibly TRBD1 or TRBD2 (5 bases each). Germline-derived CDR1 and CDR2 are MNHNY and SVGAGI (reference sequence). The CDR3 sequence is 14 residues long. V lost 5 bases and J 10 bases, leaving 18 bases between the germline ends. The CDR3 DNA reads as TGTGCCAGCAGTAAATCGGGGCCCCGTGAGGAGCAGTTCTTC. Translating gives CASSKSGPREEQFF.

V usage is TRBV7-8 and J usage is TRBJ1-1, with a tentative D call TRBD1 (5 bases). CDR1 is SGHVS, CDR2 FQNEAQ, per germline. The CDR3 contains 13 residues. The V end was cut by 4 bases, the J end by 8 bases, with 14 bases between. CDR3 amino acids: CASSSRTKLEAFF. As DNA, the CDR3 is TGTGCCAGCAGCTCCCGGACAAAGTTGGAAGCTTTCTTT. The full variable domain, completed using reference TRBV7-8 and TRBJ1-1, is GAGVSQSPRYKVAKRGQDVALRCDPISGHVSLFWYQQALGQGPEFLTYFQNEAQLDKSGLPSDRFFAERPEGSVSTLKIQRTQQEDSAVYLCASSSRTKLEAFFGQGTRLTVV.

The rearrangement links TRBV14 to TRBJ1-1; 8 bases match TRBD1. The CDR3 totals 13 residues. The J segment lost 7 bases and the V segment lost 4 bases, leaving 5 bases of the junction unmatched. CDR1 SGHDN and CDR2 FVKESK come from the germline V gene. The CDR3 sequence is CASSPGGWGEAFF. The CDR3 DNA reads as TGTGCCAGCAGCCCAGGGGGCTGGGGTGAAGCTTTCTTT.

The chain carries TRBV7-6 and TRBJ1-1; D unresolved. Germline V lookup: CDR1 SGHVS, CDR2 FNYEAQ. The CDR3 consists of 14 residues. With 4 bases removed from V and 5 bases from J, the gap between germline ends came to 14 bases. Here the CDR3 reads CASSSGAGRTEAFF. DNA for the CDR3: TGTGCCAGCAGCTCCGGAGCGGGTCGGACTGAAGCTTTCTTT.

The chain carries TRBV28 and TRBJ1-2; no definite D call. The CDR3 spans 16 residues. V was trimmed by 5 bases and J by 5 bases, leaving 21 bases between them. Looked up from germline, CDR1 is MDHEN and CDR2 is SYDVKM. CDR3 sequence (DNA): TGTGCCAGCAGTACGCCCGGAGGCAGGTTAGATTATGGCTACACCTTC. As protein: CASSTPGGRLDYGYTF.

This clone was seen just once. This chain connects TRBV6-1 to TRBJ1-4; D uncertain. Germline V CDR1 and CDR2: MNHNS, SASEGT. V dropped 1 base and J dropped 10 bases, with 16 bases sitting between them. The CDR3 length is 15 residues. CDR3 residues: CASSEGSLMKGKLFF. The CDR3 nucleotides read TGTGCCAGCAGTGAAGGTAGTTTAATGAAGGGAAAACTGTTTTTT.

The V call is TRBV19, the J call TRBJ2-7; 8 bases line up with TRBD2. The length of the CDR3 is 17 residues. With 4 bases clipped from V and 3 bases from J, the junction kept 14 bases outside the gene matches. In germline, CDR1 is LNHDA, CDR2 SQIVND (reference sequence). The CDR3 spells CASSTGAWGGRSYEQYF. The CDR3 DNA reads TGTGCCAGTAGTACCGGAGCCTGGGGCGGGAGGAGCTACGAGCAGTACTTC.

This chain joins TRBV2 and TRBJ1-1, with D possibly being TRBD1 (5 bases). The CDR3 extends over 13 amino acids. Trimming left V 6 bases short and J 4 bases short, with 12 bases between. Germline values: CDR1 SNHLY, CDR2 FYNNEI. The CDR3 bases are TGTGCCAGCAGGGGGGACCTGGGCACTGAAGCTTTCTTT. This encodes CASRGDLGTEAFF.

The rearrangement uses TRBV19 and TRBJ2-1, with 8 nucleotides matching TRBD1. Germline CDR1 and CDR2: LNHDA and SQIVND (reference sequence). V was pared by 9 bases and J by 2 bases, with 9 bases of the junction left unmatched. This CDR3 spans 15 amino acids. Here the CDR3 reads CASRRPGQAYNEQFF. In nucleotides, the CDR3 is TGTGCCAGCCGTCGACCGGGACAGGCCTACAATGAGCAGTTCTTC.

The CDR3, as DNA: TGTGCCAGCAGTTACCAGGCAGATACGCAGTATTTT. It yields the protein CASSYQADTQYF. V usage is TRBV6-5 and J usage is TRBJ2-3, with D unresolved. The CDR3 consists of 12 residues. V gave up 2 bases and J gave up 4 bases, with 4 bases separating them. Germline V gene sequence: CDR1 MNHEY, CDR2 SVGAGI.

Only one count was recorded for this clone. V usage is TRBV27 and J usage is TRBJ2-1; 11 nucleotides agree with TRBD1. The V and J ends lost 8 bases and 4 bases, in that order; junction bases with no gene match: 4. CDR3 size: 14 residues. Germline V gene lookup returns CDR1 MNHEY and CDR2 SMNVEV (reference sequence). CDR3 sequence: CASRTGGTYNEQFF. The CDR3 region has the DNA TGTGCCAGCCGGACAGGGGGCACTTACAATGAGCAGTTCTTC.